The rows below give T cell receptor beta chains drawn from one sample of a study of identical twins. MiXCR, run by TCRdb on the 5' RACE reads, gives a single entry per CDR3 protein. Here the sample spans hundreds of thousands of distinct CDR3 sequences, 7.5% being singletons. These data are also associated with another study on yellow fever vaccine responses in identical twins.

Sequenced input: CD8+ T cells sorted from blood. Receptor source: a woman younger than 30 in good health. CDR3s include the opening cysteine and the closing phenylalanine or tryptophan. Fields, in order: clone size, V gene, J gene, CDR3 protein. Size is stated for part of the rows, as once, few or many counts, or as a class when the clone is expanded.

abundance: .; v_gene: TRBV7-3; j_gene: TRBJ2-1; CDR3aa: CASSLALAPHNEQFF
abundance: .; v_gene: TRBV28; j_gene: TRBJ2-1; CDR3aa: CASSHYYNEQFF
abundance: few; v_gene: TRBV28; j_gene: TRBJ2-3; CDR3aa: CASTLGGRDTQYF
abundance: many; v_gene: TRBV27; j_gene: TRBJ2-3; CDR3aa: CASSHTSTDTQYF
abundance: few; v_gene: TRBV2; j_gene: TRBJ2-1; CDR3aa: CASSVQNNEQFF
abundance: few; v_gene: TRBV7-9; j_gene: TRBJ1-1; CDR3aa: CASRALNTEAFF
abundance: few; v_gene: TRBV13; j_gene: TRBJ2-5; CDR3aa: CASSAKTGVWETQYF
abundance: .; v_gene: TRBV7-9; j_gene: TRBJ2-1; CDR3aa: CASSLGRGGTYNEQFF
abundance: many; v_gene: TRBV6-5; j_gene: TRBJ1-1; CDR3aa: CASSYVGQGYTEAFF
abundance: many; v_gene: TRBV10-2; j_gene: TRBJ1-1; CDR3aa: CASREDTATGAFF
abundance: .; v_gene: TRBV2; j_gene: TRBJ2-1; CDR3aa: CASLPGGRGINNEQFF
abundance: few; v_gene: TRBV5-1; j_gene: TRBJ2-7; CDR3aa: CASSLGLREARVYEQYF
abundance: few; v_gene: TRBV7-9; j_gene: TRBJ2-7; CDR3aa: CASRGGRDEQYF
abundance: few; v_gene: TRBV5-4; j_gene: TRBJ2-1; CDR3aa: CASSLWGQGALNEQFF
abundance: .; v_gene: TRBV29-1; j_gene: TRBJ2-1; CDR3aa: CSVEDSFSYNEQFF
abundance: few; v_gene: TRBV7-6; j_gene: TRBJ1-1; CDR3aa: CASSRIPVTGANTEAFF
abundance: many; v_gene: TRBV12-3/TRBV12-4; j_gene: TRBJ1-1; CDR3aa: CASNDRDTEAFF
abundance: .; v_gene: TRBV7-9; j_gene: TRBJ2-5; CDR3aa: CASSDSGRETQYF
abundance: many; v_gene: TRBV3-1; j_gene: TRBJ2-1; CDR3aa: CASSHLLGTEENEQFF
abundance: many; v_gene: TRBV7-9; j_gene: TRBJ2-3; CDR3aa: CASSPGQRADTQYF
abundance: .; v_gene: TRBV7-8; j_gene: TRBJ2-3; CDR3aa: CASSREGGADTQYF
abundance: few; v_gene: TRBV20-1; j_gene: TRBJ2-3; CDR3aa: CSASSWTLGQGVGYTQYF
abundance: many; v_gene: TRBV29-1; j_gene: TRBJ2-1; CDR3aa: CSVEEEEALFDEQFF
abundance: .; v_gene: TRBV25-1; j_gene: TRBJ2-1; CDR3aa: CASSGDLSYNEQFF